This T cell receptor beta chain was recorded in a study of CD8+ T cells in alopecia areata. This clone appeared a few times. Trimming stripped 3 bases from V and 2 bases from J, with 9 bases between. CDR1 is MRHNA and CDR2 is SNTAGT in the germline V gene. There are 14 residues in the CDR3. After isolation, RNA underwent reverse transcription to generate cDNA as the sequencing template. Sequenced by immunoSEQ multiplex PCR; TCRdb stores in-frame clones only, minus some. The repertoire holds around 120,000 clones, with about 54% as singletons. Treatment meaning: oral pan-JAK inhibitor, 5-10 mg twice daily.

This receptor was identified in a human donor with alopecia areata. The chain combines TRBV6-4 with TRBJ2-3, with D perhaps TRBD1 or TRBD2 (5 bases each). The sequencing used CD8+ T cells sorted from blood, collected at week 4, from a patient treated with tofacitinib. CDR3 sequence: CASSEGDLTDTQYF. DNA of the CDR3: TGTGCCAGCAGTGAGGGGGACCTCACAGATACGCAGTATTTT.